This TCR beta chain stems from a study of blood T cell repertoires in COVID-19. About the study: Acute and convalescent COVID-19 samples came from the United States, Italy and Spain. T cells, B-cell-depleted T cells, or PBMCs provided the cDNA or gDNA that served as material.

As originally analysed: Amplification of reference gene primers was used by the study to estimate nucleated cell counts. Assay: immunoSEQ multiplex PCR; the TCRdb copy retains only in-frame clones and omits some. V, J and clone size reflect that table, while D and trimming were determined from the DNA. This table has some 99,000 clones, over 75% appearing once. The TCR comes from a woman aged 45-65 years with acute or convalescent COVID-19. Sequencing was carried out using peripheral blood.

As DNA, the CDR3 is TGCGCCAGCAGCTTGGGGACAGGGAGGACTGAAGCTTTCTTT. This codes for CASSLGTGRTEAFF. The chain is built from TRBV5-1 and TRBJ1-1; the match to TRBD1 covers 8 bases. CDR3 length equals 14 residues. Germline V gene lookup returns CDR1 SGHRS and CDR2 YFSETQ. Trimming took 0 bases from V and 5 from J; bases not matched to a gene: 3. Filled out from reference TRBV5-1 and TRBJ1-1, the complete variable domain reads KAGVTQTPRYLIKTRGQQVTLSCSPISGHRSVSWYQQTPGQGLQFLFEYFSETQRNKGNFPGRFSGRQFSNSRSEMNVSTLELGDSALYLCASSLGTGRTEAFFGQGTRLTVV.